This T cell receptor (beta chain) was recovered during a study of blood T cell repertoires in COVID-19 (dated by TCRdb to 2018 to 2021). In the study overall: The collaborator samples originated in the United States, Italy and Spain and spanned the acute and convalescent phases of COVID-19. The material from the prospective study consisted of cDNA or gDNA derived from T cells, B-cell-depleted T cells, or PBMCs. Deeply sampled blood TCRbeta repertoires from subjects exposed to, actively infected with, or recovered from COVID-19 were included in the dataset. The repertoires were released in a freely available public database intended as a resource for research on the immune response to SARS-CoV-2. The samples were drawn from the first 160 participants of the ongoing ImmuneRACE study and from over 950 subjects provided by 6 global collaborators. Sample metadata almost always included a de-identified subject ID, COVID-19 status, age in years and sex. Where HLA class I and class II types were available, the types were taken from metadata supplied by the sample provider, not from assay-based typing. Overall study results and their limits: How much clinical and demographic metadata was included differed by source and by participant, and the metadata was provided uncurated.

Enrolling through a virtual design, the prospective study's participants ranged in age from roughly 18 to 89 years and lived across 20 to 30 United States geographic areas. Cohort assignment in the prospective study relied on participant-reported clinical history from a screening survey and a study questionnaire. In the prospective study, whole blood, serum and a nasopharyngeal or oropharyngeal swab were collected from each participant by mobile phlebotomists. Participants in the prospective study had the option to provide additional blood draws and questionnaires over a 2-month period. Blood samples from the prospective study were shipped frozen or at room temperature prior to DNA extraction. The immunoSEQ Assay, a bias-controlled multiplex PCR, was used to amplify TCRbeta CDR3 regions from genomic DNA. Under the source paper's analysis protocol: Nucleated cell counts per sample were estimated from amplification of reference gene primers within the assay. Sequence reads were collapsed and filtered to measure the absolute abundance of every unique TCRbeta CDR3 rearrangement. Productive Simpson clonality was computed per sample as the square root of Simpson's diversity index over productive rearrangements. TCRdb holds this immuneACCESS table with in-frame rearrangements only. Some clones are missing; in checked studies, unresolved V genes explain under half, and the rest has no known cause. The V and J calls and the clone size are those of that table, but D and trimming were determined from the DNA. The sample yields under 250,000 clones; roughly 85% were counted once. The ten biggest clones cover about 9.1% of the sample.

Comments on this clone: Its antigen remains undetermined. Per-nucleotide qualities are absent, and no much larger clonotype sits a single base away.

The junction carries 7 bases between V and J, which are trimmed by 0 bases and 8 bases respectively. Taken from the germline V gene (reference sequence), the CDR1 and CDR2 loops are GTSNPN and SVGIG. The CDR3 runs 12 residues from the cysteine to the phenylalanine. CDR3 DNA is the only sequence kept; it has 36 bases, read in frame from the first base. Sample: PBMCs or T cells enriched from blood (not recorded which). The sequence links TRBV30 to TRBJ1-4, and TRBD1 may be the D gene, going by 6 matching bases. The clonotype originates from a woman between 50 and 59 years old with acute COVID-19. The nucleotides read TGTGCCTGGAGTGTACAGGGAGAAAAACTGTTTTTT. Its translation reads: CAWSVQGEKLFF.